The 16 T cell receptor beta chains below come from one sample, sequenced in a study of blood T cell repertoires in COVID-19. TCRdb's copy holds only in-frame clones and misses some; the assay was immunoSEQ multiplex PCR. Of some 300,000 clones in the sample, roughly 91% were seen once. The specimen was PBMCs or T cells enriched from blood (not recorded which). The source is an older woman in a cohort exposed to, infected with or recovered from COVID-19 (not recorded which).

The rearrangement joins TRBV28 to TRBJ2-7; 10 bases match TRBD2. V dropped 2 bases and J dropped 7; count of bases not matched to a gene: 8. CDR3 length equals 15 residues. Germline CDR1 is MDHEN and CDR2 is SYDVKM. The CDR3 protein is CASSLVLAGVGEQYF. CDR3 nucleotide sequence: TGTGCCAGCAGTTTAGTGCTAGCGGGAGTGGGTGAGCAGTACTTC.

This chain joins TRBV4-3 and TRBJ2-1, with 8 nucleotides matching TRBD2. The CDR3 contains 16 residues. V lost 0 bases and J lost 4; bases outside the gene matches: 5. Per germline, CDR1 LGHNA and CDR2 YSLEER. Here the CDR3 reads CASSQDREGLYNEQFF. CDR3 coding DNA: TGCGCCAGCAGCCAAGATCGGGAGGGCCTGTACAATGAGCAGTTCTTC.

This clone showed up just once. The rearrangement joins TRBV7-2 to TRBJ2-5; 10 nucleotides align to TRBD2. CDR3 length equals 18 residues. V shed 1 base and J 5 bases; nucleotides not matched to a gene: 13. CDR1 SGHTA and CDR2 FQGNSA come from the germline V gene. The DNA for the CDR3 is TGTGCCAGCAGCTTAGGGGATTTAGCGGGAGGAGTTCGGGAGACCCAGTACTTC. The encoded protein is CASSLGDLAGGVRETQYF.

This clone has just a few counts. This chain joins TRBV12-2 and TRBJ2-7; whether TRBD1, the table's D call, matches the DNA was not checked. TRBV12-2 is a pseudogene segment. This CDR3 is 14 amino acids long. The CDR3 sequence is CASRAGQSSNEQYF. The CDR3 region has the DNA TGTGCAAGTCGCGCGGGACAGAGCAGCAACGAGCAGTACTTC.

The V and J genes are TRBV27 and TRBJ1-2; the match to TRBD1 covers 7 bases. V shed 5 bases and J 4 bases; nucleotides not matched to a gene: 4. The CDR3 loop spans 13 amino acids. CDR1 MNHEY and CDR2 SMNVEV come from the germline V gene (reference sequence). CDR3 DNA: TGTGCCAGCAGTAAGGGACAGTTCTATGGCTACACCTTC. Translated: CASSKGQFYGYTF.

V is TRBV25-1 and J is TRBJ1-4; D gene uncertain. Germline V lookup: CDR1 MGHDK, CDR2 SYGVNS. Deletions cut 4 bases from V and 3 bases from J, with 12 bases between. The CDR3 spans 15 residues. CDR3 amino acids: CASSGFPAANEKLFF. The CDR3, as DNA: TGTGCCAGCAGTGGCTTTCCCGCGGCTAATGAAAAACTGTTTTTT.

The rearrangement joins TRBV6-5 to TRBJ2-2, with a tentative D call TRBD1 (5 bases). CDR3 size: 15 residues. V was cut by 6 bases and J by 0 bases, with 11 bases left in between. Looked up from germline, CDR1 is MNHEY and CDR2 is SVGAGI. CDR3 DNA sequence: TGTGCCAGCAGATGGACATCCGCGAACACCGGGGAGCTGTTTTTT. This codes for CASRWTSANTGELFF.

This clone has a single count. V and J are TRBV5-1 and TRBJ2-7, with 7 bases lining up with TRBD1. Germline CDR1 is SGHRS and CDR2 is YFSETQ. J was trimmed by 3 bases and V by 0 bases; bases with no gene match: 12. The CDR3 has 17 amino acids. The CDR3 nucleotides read TGCGCCAGCAGCTTGGAACAGACAGGGAAAGTTCTCTACGAGCAGTACTTC. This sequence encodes CASSLEQTGKVLYEQYF. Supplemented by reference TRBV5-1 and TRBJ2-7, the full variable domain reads KAGVTQTPRYLIKTRGQQVTLSCSPISGHRSVSWYQQTPGQGLQFLFEYFSETQRNKGNFPGRFSGRQFSNSRSEMNVSTLELGDSALYLCASSLEQTGKVLYEQYFGPGTRLTVT.

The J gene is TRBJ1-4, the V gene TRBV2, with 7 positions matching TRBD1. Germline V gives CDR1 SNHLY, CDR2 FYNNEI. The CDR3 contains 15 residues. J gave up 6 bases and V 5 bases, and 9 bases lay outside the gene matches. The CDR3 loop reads CASSLQGRMDEKLFF. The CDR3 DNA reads TGTGCCAGCAGTCTACAGGGGCGGATGGATGAAAAACTGTTTTTT. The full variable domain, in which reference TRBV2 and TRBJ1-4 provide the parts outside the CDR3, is EPEVTQTPSHQVTQMGQEVILRCVPISNHLYFYWYRQILGQKVEFLVSFYNNEISEKSEIFDDQFSVERPDGSNFTLKIRSTKLEDSAMYFCASSLQGRMDEKLFFGSGTQLSVL.

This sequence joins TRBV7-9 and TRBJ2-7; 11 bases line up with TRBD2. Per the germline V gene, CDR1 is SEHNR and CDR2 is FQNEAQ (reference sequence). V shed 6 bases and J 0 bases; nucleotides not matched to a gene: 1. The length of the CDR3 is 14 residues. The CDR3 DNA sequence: TGTGCCAGCAGGACTAGCGGGACCTCCTACGAGCAGTACTTC. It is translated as CASRTSGTSYEQYF.

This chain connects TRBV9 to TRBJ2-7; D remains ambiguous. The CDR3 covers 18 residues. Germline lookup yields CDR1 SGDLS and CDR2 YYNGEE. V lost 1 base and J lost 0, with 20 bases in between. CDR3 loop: CASSVRLDPPRSSYEQYF. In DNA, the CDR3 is TGTGCCAGCAGCGTACGGTTGGATCCGCCGCGGAGCTCCTACGAGCAGTACTTC.

As DNA, the CDR3 is TGTGCCAGCAGGGGACAAACCTACGAGCAGTACTTC. Translating it yields CASRGQTYEQYF. The chain couples TRBV28 to TRBJ2-7; possible D gene TRBD1, 6 bases. The CDR3 loop spans 12 amino acids. With 6 bases removed from V and 2 bases from J, the gap between germline ends came to 8 bases. In germline, CDR1 is MDHEN, CDR2 SYDVKM.

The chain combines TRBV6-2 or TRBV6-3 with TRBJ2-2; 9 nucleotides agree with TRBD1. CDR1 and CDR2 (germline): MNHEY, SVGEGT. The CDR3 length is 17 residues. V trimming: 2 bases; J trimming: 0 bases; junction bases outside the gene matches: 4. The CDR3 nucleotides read TGTGCCAGCAGTTACAAACAGGGGGCACCGAACACCGGGGAGCTGTTTTTT. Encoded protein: CASSYKQGAPNTGELFF.

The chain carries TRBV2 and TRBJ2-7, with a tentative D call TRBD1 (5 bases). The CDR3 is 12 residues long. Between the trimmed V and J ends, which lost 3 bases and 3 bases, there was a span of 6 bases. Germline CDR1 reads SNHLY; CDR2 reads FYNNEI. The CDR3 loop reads CASSDDSYEQYF. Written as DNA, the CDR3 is TGTGCCAGCAGTGACGACAGCTACGAGCAGTACTTC.

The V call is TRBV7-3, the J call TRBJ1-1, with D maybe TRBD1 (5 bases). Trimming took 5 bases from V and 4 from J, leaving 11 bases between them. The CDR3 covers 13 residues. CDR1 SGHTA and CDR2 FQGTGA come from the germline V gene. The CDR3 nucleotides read TGTGCCAGCAGCCAAACGGGGGGCACTGAAGCTTTCTTT. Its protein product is CASSQTGGTEAFF.

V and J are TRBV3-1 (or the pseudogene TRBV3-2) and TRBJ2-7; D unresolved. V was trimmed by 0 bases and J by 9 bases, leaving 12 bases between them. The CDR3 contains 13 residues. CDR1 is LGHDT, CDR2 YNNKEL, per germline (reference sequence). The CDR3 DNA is TGTGCCAGCAGCCAAGACTCCTATCGTGGGCAGTACTTC. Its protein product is CASSQDSYRGQYF.